A selection of T cell receptor beta chains follows, all from one sample in a study of T cells in Graves' hyperthyroidism and ophthalmopathy. Via MiXCR, TCRdb re-called the multiplex PCR reads, giving one row per CDR3 protein. Here the sample spans approximately 520,000 distinct CDR3 sequences, approximately 24% being singletons. The source material was blood. The receptors come from a woman aged 25 to 39 with Graves' ophthalmopathy. Both conserved end residues are part of each CDR3. Fields, in order: J gene, clone size, V gene, D gene, CDR3 protein, CDR3 DNA. D genes are given only for firm matches. Size is omitted from some rows. Given values are once, few, many or a class for expanded clones.

>TRBJ2-5|NA|TRBV6-5|TRBD1
CASSYGAGGRETQYF
TGTGCCAGCAGTTACGGGGCAGGGGGCCGGGAGACCCAGTACTTC
>TRBJ2-7|NA|TRBV2|TRBD2
CASSGMSGRSYEQYF
TGTGCCAGCAGTGGGATGAGCGGGAGGTCCTACGAGCAGTACTTC
>TRBJ1-2|many|TRBV19|NA
CATETDDNYGYTF
TGTGCCACCGAGACGGATGATAACTATGGCTACACCTTC
>TRBJ2-7|many|TRBV27|NA
CASSSADSLYEQYF
TGTGCCAGCAGTTCGGCGGACAGTTTATACGAGCAGTACTTC
>TRBJ1-1|many|TRBV11-2|NA
CASSSQGGNGRNTEAFF
TGTGCCAGCAGCTCCCAAGGCGGAAATGGCAGGAACACTGAAGCTTTCTTT
>TRBJ1-3|NA|TRBV7-9|NA
CAISSRTLGNTIYF
TGTGCCATCAGCTCACGGACCCTCGGAAACACCATATATTTT
>TRBJ1-1|NA|TRBV9|NA
CASSVAAGMNTEAFF
TGTGCCAGCAGCGTAGCGGCAGGGATGAACACTGAAGCTTTCTTT
>TRBJ2-3|many|TRBV12-3/TRBV12-4|TRBD2
CASTPTGTSMRDTQYF
TGTGCCAGCACCCCCACCGGGACTAGTATGAGAGATACGCAGTATTTT
>TRBJ1-6|many|TRBV27|NA
CASSFQGPSPLHF
TGTGCCAGCAGTTTCCAGGGACCTTCACCCCTCCACTTT
>TRBJ1-5|many|TRBV10-3|TRBD1
CATGQGARQPQHF
TGTGCCACCGGACAGGGGGCGAGGCAGCCCCAGCATTTT
>TRBJ1-1|many|TRBV3-1|TRBD1
CASSQEGQGGTEAFF
TGTGCCAGCAGCCAAGAAGGACAGGGGGGCACTGAAGCTTTCTTT
>TRBJ1-2|NA|TRBV5-1|NA
CASSLSTDTSGYTF
TGCGCCAGCAGCTTGTCCACCGACACGAGCGGCTACACCTTC
>TRBJ2-5|NA|TRBV11-2|TRBD1
CASRRPGQIQETQYF
TGTGCCAGCAGGAGACCGGGACAGATCCAAGAGACCCAGTACTTC
>TRBJ2-2|NA|TRBV7-8|NA
CASSLVEGRPVDTEELFF
TGTGCCAGCAGCTTAGTTGAGGGGAGGCCTGTAGACACCGAGGAGCTGTTTTTT
>TRBJ1-1|many|TRBV7-9|TRBD1
CASSPIQGDTEAFF
TGTGCCAGCAGCCCAATACAGGGGGACACTGAAGCTTTCTTT
>TRBJ2-5|NA|TRBV6-2/TRBV6-3|TRBD1
CASSYPRQGGKETQYF
TGTGCCAGCAGTTACCCCCGACAGGGGGGGAAAGAGACCCAGTACTTC
>TRBJ2-7|few|TRBV6-2/TRBV6-3|TRBD1
CASSRAGTGATGNYEQYF
TGTGCCAGCAGTCGCGCCGGGACAGGTGCGACTGGGAACTACGAGCAGTACTTC
>TRBJ1-2|many|TRBV5-1|NA
CASSPQSYGYTF
TGCGCCAGCAGCCCCCAATCCTATGGCTACACCTTC
>TRBJ1-2|many|TRBV5-1|TRBD1
CASSDPWTGSEGYTF
TGCGCCAGCAGCGATCCCTGGACAGGATCTGAAGGCTACACCTTC
>TRBJ1-1|NA|TRBV29-1|NA
CSVVGHLNTEAFF
TGCAGCGTTGTGGGACACTTGAACACTGAAGCTTTCTTT
>TRBJ2-5|many|TRBV12-3/TRBV12-4|NA
CASSQNRKETQYF
TGTGCCAGCAGTCAAAACAGGAAAGAGACCCAGTACTTC
>TRBJ1-1|many|TRBV29-1|NA
CSVGPGLNTEAFF
TGCAGCGTTGGTCCAGGGCTGAACACTGAAGCTTTCTTT
>TRBJ1-2|many|TRBV13|NA
CASSSGRLGVYGYTF
TGTGCCAGCAGCTCGGGACGGCTGGGGGTCTATGGCTACACCTTC
>TRBJ2-5|many|TRBV12-3/TRBV12-4|TRBD2
CASSPTSGMGTQYF
TGTGCCAGCAGCCCGACTAGCGGAATGGGGACCCAGTACTTC
>TRBJ1-1|many|TRBV30|NA
CAWTPGVGQNTEAFF
TGTGCCTGGACTCCTGGCGTGGGACAGAACACTGAAGCTTTCTTT
>TRBJ1-1|NA|TRBV11-3|NA
CASSLTGDLTEAFF
TGTGCCAGCAGCTTAACGGGGGATCTCACTGAAGCTTTCTTT
>TRBJ2-2|NA|TRBV6-5|NA
CASSSSYAGELFF
TGTGCCAGCAGTTCGTCTTATGCCGGGGAGCTGTTTTTT
>TRBJ2-7|many|TRBV6-5|TRBD2
CASSYSRELAASYEQYF
TGTGCCAGCAGTTACTCCCGGGAGCTAGCGGCCTCCTACGAGCAGTACTTC